Below are 24 T cell receptor beta chains sequenced from a single sample in a study of CD8 T cells in ankylosing spondylitis. TCRdb processed the 5' RACE reads anew with MiXCR; each CDR3 protein has one entry. The data hold just over 300,000 distinct CDR3 sequences, with about a fifth observed a single time. Sequenced sample: blood, either unsorted or a sorted T cell fraction (not recorded which). These receptor sequences come from a female donor with ankylosing spondylitis or in good health (not recorded which).

In this sample, this clonotype turned up a few times. The rearrangement joins TRBV12-3 or TRBV12-4 to TRBJ2-1; weak D call: TRBD1 (6 bases). The length of the CDR3 is 15 residues. V was trimmed by 6 bases and J by 2 bases, leaving 14 bases between them. CDR3: CASSRESGAYNEQFF. The DNA of the CDR3 is TGTGCCAGCAGCAGGGAGTCAGGGGCCTACAATGAGCAGTTCTTC.

This clonotype showed up just a few times. This chain's CDR3 is CASSPGLVVDEQFF. The CDR3, as DNA: TGCGCCAGCAGCCCTGGACTAGTAGTTGATGAGCAGTTCTTC. The V gene is TRBV4-3, the J gene TRBJ2-1; the match to TRBD2 covers 7 bases. CDR3 length: 14 residues. CDR1 is LGHNA and CDR2 is YSLEER in the germline V gene. The ends lost 4 bases at V and 8 bases at J; junction bases unmatched: 8.

This clonotype was seen a few times. The chain couples TRBV18 to TRBJ1-1; D unresolved. Trimming left V 1 base short and J 3 bases short, with 9 bases between. The length of the CDR3 is 14 residues. CDR1 is KGHSH, CDR2 LQKENI, per germline. The CDR3 reads CASSPLGRHTEAFF. DNA for the CDR3: TGTGCCAGCTCACCACTCGGACGGCACACTGAAGCTTTCTTT.

This clonotype appeared a few times. In DNA form, the CDR3 reads TGTGCCTCGGGACTAGCGGGAGTAGTTGTCGGAAATGAGCAGTTCTTC. Residues: CASGLAGVVVGNEQFF. J is TRBJ2-1 and V is TRBV30; 14 positions match TRBD2. V dropped 7 bases and J dropped 7; count of bases not matched to a gene: 12. Germline V lookup: CDR1 GTSNPN, CDR2 SVGIG (reference sequence). The CDR3 is 16 residues long.

The chain uses TRBV4-3 and TRBJ2-1; 9 positions agree with TRBD2. The length of the CDR3 is 16 residues. Germline V lookup: CDR1 LGHNA, CDR2 YSLEER. V lost 1 base to trimming and J lost 2 bases; unmatched junction nucleotides: 3. The CDR3 region is CASSQAASGTYNEQFF. CDR3 DNA sequence: TGCGCCAGCAGCCAAGCGGCTAGCGGGACCTACAATGAGCAGTTCTTC.

The CDR3: CATSRGQASNQPQHF. For the CDR3, the DNA is TGTGCCACCAGTCGGGGACAGGCTAGCAATCAGCCCCAGCATTTT. V and J are TRBV24-1 and TRBJ1-5, with 8 positions matching TRBD1. CDR3 length equals 15 residues. From germline, CDR1 is KGHDR and CDR2 SFDVKD. V trimming: 6 bases; J trimming: 0 bases; junction bases outside the gene matches: 3.

CDR3 sequence: CASSYGADRYGYTF. In DNA form, the CDR3 reads TGTGCCAGTTCGTACGGGGCAGATCGCTATGGCTACACCTTC. The chain has TRBV19 and TRBJ1-2; the D gene is possibly TRBD1 (5 bases). There are 14 residues in the CDR3. Trimming left V 8 bases short and J 4 bases short, with 17 bases between. Germline-derived CDR1 and CDR2 are LNHDA and SQIVND (reference sequence). The variable domain in full, completed from reference TRBV19 and TRBJ1-2, reads DGGITQSPKYLFRKEGQNVTLSCEQNLNHDAMYWYRQDPGQGLRLIYYSQIVNDFQKGDIAEGYSVSREKKESFPLTVTSAQKNPTAFYLCASSYGADRYGYTFGSGTRLTVV.

The V call is TRBV20-1, the J call TRBJ1-5; no firm D call. CDR3 length: 13 residues. Germline CDR1 and CDR2: DFQATT and SNEGSKA (reference sequence). Trimming removed 2 bases at V and 3 bases at J, with 8 bases between. CDR3: CSARYQINQPQHF. CDR3 nucleotide sequence: TGCAGTGCTAGATATCAGATCAATCAGCCCCAGCATTTT.

The rearrangement joins TRBV6-1 to TRBJ1-2; a possible D gene is TRBD1 (6 bases). V shed 2 bases and J shed 5 bases, with 12 bases lying between them. CDR1 is MNHNS and CDR2 is SASEGT in the germline V gene. The CDR3 loop spans 14 amino acids. The CDR3: CASSERGQIYGYTF. CDR3 sequence (DNA): TGTGCCAGCAGTGAACGAGGACAGATTTATGGCTACACCTTC.

The chain employs TRBV27 and TRBJ2-1; a weak D match, TRBD2 (6 bases). Germline V gene lookup returns CDR1 MNHEY and CDR2 SMNVEV (reference sequence). The ends were cut back, 3 bases at V and 5 bases at J, with 11 bases in the middle. CDR3 length: 14 amino acids. For the CDR3, the DNA is TGTGCCAGCAGTTTTCAACTAGCTAACAATGAGCAGTTCTTC. Its protein is CASSFQLANNEQFF.

This clonotype has only a few counts. The chain employs TRBV12-3 or TRBV12-4 and TRBJ1-2; D might be TRBD1 (6 bases). This CDR3 is 15 amino acids long. The V end was cut by 5 bases, the J end by 1 base, with 14 bases between. The CDR3 protein is CASSPTGMDNYGYTF. The CDR3 nucleotides are TGTGCCAGCAGTCCTACAGGGATGGATAACTATGGCTACACCTTC.

The chain employs TRBV5-1 and TRBJ1-1, with TRBD1 matching over 8 bases. The CDR3 loop spans 15 amino acids. The germline gives CDR1 SGHRS, CDR2 YFSETQ. V trimming: 4 bases; J trimming: 1 base; junction bases outside the gene matches: 6. CDR3: CASSPTGAGNTEAFF. The CDR3 bases are TGCGCCAGCAGCCCGACAGGGGCAGGGAACACTGAAGCTTTCTTT.

The chain combines TRBV20-1 with TRBJ2-1; possibly TRBD2 for D (6 bases). V was pared by 5 bases and J by 4 bases, with 15 bases between. The CDR3 is made up of 14 amino acids. Germline CDR1 DFQATT, CDR2 SNEGSKA (reference sequence). The CDR3: CSAALIAAYNEQFF. The CDR3 bases are TGCAGTGCTGCCCTGATAGCGGCTTACAATGAGCAGTTCTTC.

This clonotype was recorded a few times. V and J are TRBV12-3 or TRBV12-4 and TRBJ1-1, with D maybe TRBD1 (6 bases). The CDR3 has 11 residues. V lost 10 bases and J 5 bases, leaving 11 bases between the germline ends. The CDR3 region is CATHQGTEAFF. CDR3 DNA: TGTGCCACCCACCAGGGGACTGAAGCTTTCTTT.

This chain links TRBV7-9 with TRBJ2-7, with D tentatively TRBD1 or TRBD2 (5 bases each). The CDR3 extends over 14 amino acids. Trimming stripped 5 bases from V and 5 bases from J, with 16 bases between. Germline V gene data show CDR1 as SEHNR and CDR2 as FQNEAQ (reference sequence). The CDR3 sequence is CASSPLVRGDEQYF. The CDR3 coding sequence is TGTGCCAGCAGCCCCTTGGTACGGGGCGACGAGCAGTACTTC.

In this sample, this clonotype turned up a few times. The chain carries TRBV6-2 or TRBV6-3 and TRBJ2-1; D possibly corresponds to TRBD2 (6 bases). The germline V gene encodes CDR1 MNHEY and CDR2 SVGEGT. The CDR3 is 15 residues long. Trimming stripped 7 bases from V and 5 bases from J, with 18 bases between. The CDR3: CASTASANRNNEQFF. Here the CDR3 DNA reads TGTGCCAGCACTGCTAGCGCCAATCGGAACAATGAGCAGTTCTTC.

The rearrangement uses TRBV20-1 and TRBJ2-1; 14 nucleotides agree with TRBD2. Trimming took 4 bases from V and 10 from J; bases not matched to a gene: 3. The CDR3 is made up of 13 amino acids. CDR1 is DFQATT and CDR2 is SNEGSKA in the germline V gene (reference sequence). DNA for the CDR3: TGCAGTGCTAAGACTAGCGGGAGGGAAGAGCAGTTCTTC. This translates into CSAKTSGREEQFF.

This clonotype occurred many times. The rearrangement uses TRBV5-6 and TRBJ1-1, with D possibly TRBD1 on 6 matching bases. V lost 4 bases and J lost 1, with 11 bases in between. The CDR3 is 14 amino acids. Germline V gives CDR1 SGHDT, CDR2 YYEEEE. CDR3 sequence (DNA): TGTGCCAGCAGCCCACAGGGATGGAACACTGAAGCTTTCTTT. Its protein product is CASSPQGWNTEAFF.

This clonotype was seen a handful of times. This chain connects TRBV19 to TRBJ2-1; D possibly uses TRBD1 or TRBD2 (7 bases each). The V end was cut by 5 bases, the J end by 6 bases, with 17 bases between. Germline V gene sequence: CDR1 LNHDA, CDR2 SQIVND (reference sequence). The CDR3 extends over 15 amino acids. CDR3 sequence (DNA): TGTGCCAGTAGTCCTCGACAGGGAGGGGTCAATGAGCAGTTCTTC. It yields the protein CASSPRQGGVNEQFF.

V gene TRBV20-1 combines with J gene TRBJ1-4; D is undetermined. The CDR3 consists of 14 residues. CDR1 and CDR2 (germline): DFQATT, SNEGSKA (reference sequence). V lost 3 bases and J 0 bases, leaving 8 bases between the germline ends. The DNA for the CDR3 is TGCAGTGCTAGGGAGGGTGCAACTAATGAAAAACTGTTTTTT. It encodes CSAREGATNEKLFF.

This clonotype has ten or more counts. The chain joins TRBV4-3 to TRBJ2-2; TRBD2 matches 7 bases. The CDR3 extends over 16 amino acids. V gave up 3 bases and J gave up 3 bases; unmatched junction bases: 7. In germline, CDR1 is LGHNA, CDR2 YSLEER. The CDR3 DNA reads TGCGCCAGCAGCCAGGAGGGGAGGGAGTACACCGGGGAGCTGTTTTTT. Protein product: CASSQEGREYTGELFF.

A few counts support this clonotype. The chain has TRBV6-5 and TRBJ1-1; unclear D gene. This CDR3 region has 14 residues. Germline CDR1 MNHEY, CDR2 SVGAGI. V was trimmed by 2 bases and J by 0 bases, leaving 7 bases between them. CDR3 sequence: CASSYGVMNTEAFF. The DNA for the CDR3 is TGTGCCAGCAGTTACGGGGTTATGAACACTGAAGCTTTCTTT.

The chain joins TRBV5-6 to TRBJ1-1; possible D gene TRBD1, 5 bases. Germline lookup yields CDR1 SGHDT and CDR2 YYEEEE. CDR3 length: 17 amino acids. The ends were cut back, 4 bases at V and 0 bases at J, with 19 bases in the middle. Here the CDR3 reads CASSLVTSSRVNTEAFF. The CDR3 DNA reads as TGTGCCAGCAGCCTCGTAACATCATCCAGGGTGAACACTGAAGCTTTCTTT.

V usage is TRBV28 and J usage is TRBJ2-1; a possible D gene is TRBD2 (6 bases). The CDR3 runs to 17 residues. CDR1 and CDR2 (germline): MDHEN, SYDVKM. Between the trimmed V and J ends, which lost 7 bases and 0 bases, there was a span of 19 bases. CDR3 loop: CASIPTGLRSSYNEQFF. The CDR3 nucleotides are TGTGCCAGCATTCCTACGGGACTCAGGAGCTCCTACAATGAGCAGTTCTTC.